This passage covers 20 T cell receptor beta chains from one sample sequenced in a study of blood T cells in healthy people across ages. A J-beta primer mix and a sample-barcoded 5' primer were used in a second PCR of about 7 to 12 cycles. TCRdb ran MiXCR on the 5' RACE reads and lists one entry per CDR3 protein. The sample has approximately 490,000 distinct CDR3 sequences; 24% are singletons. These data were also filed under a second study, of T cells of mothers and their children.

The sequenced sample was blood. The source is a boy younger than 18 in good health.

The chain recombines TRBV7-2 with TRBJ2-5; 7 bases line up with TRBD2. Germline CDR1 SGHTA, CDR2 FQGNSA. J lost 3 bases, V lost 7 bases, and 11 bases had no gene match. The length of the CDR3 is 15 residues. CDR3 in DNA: TGTGCCAGCAAGTCGGGGGGAGCGGGGAAAGAGACCCAGTACTTC. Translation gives CASKSGGAGKETQYF.

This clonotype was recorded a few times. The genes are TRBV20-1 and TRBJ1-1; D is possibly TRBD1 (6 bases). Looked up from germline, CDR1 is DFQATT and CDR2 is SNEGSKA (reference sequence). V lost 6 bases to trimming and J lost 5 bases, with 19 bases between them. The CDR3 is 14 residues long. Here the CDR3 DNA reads TGCAGTGCGGGGAAGTCGGGGGCTCGGACTGAAGCTTTCTTT. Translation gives CSAGKSGARTEAFF.

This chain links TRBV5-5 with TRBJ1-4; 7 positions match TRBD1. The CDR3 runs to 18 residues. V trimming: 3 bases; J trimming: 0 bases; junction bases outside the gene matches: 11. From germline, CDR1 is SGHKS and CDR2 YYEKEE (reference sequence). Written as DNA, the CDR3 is TGTGCCAGCAGCTCGACTCGACAGGGAACCTCAACTAATGAAAAACTGTTTTTT. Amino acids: CASSSTRQGTSTNEKLFF.

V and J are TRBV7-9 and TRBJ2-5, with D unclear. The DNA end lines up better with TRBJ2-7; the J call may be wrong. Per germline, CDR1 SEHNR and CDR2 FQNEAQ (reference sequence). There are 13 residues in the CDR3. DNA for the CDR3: TGTGCCAGCAGCGGGAATGGGGCCTACGAGCAGTACTTC. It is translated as CASSGNGAYEQYF.

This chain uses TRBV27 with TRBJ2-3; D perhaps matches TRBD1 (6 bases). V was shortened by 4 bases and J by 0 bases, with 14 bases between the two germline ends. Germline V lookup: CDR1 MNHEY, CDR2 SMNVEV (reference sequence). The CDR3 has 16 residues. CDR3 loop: CASSSPGDSSTDTQYF. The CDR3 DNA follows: TGTGCCAGCAGTTCCCCAGGGGATTCTAGCACAGATACGCAGTATTTT.

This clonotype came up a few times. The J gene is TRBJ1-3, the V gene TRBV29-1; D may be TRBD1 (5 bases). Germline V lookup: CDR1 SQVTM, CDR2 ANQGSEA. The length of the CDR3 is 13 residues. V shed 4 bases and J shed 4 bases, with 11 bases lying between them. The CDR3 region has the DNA TGCAGCGTTGCCCAGGGAAGAGGAAACACCATATATTTT. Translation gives CSVAQGRGNTIYF.

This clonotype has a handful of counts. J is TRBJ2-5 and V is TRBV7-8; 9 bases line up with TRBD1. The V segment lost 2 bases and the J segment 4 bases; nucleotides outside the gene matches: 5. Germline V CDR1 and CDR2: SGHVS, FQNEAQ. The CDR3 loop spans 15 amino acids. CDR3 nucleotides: TGTGCCAGCAGCTTATACCGGGGACAGGGAGAGACCCAGTACTTC. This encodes CASSLYRGQGETQYF. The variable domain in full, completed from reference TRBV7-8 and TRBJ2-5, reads GAGVSQSPRYKVAKRGQDVALRCDPISGHVSLFWYQQALGQGPEFLTYFQNEAQLDKSGLPSDRFFAERPEGSVSTLKIQRTQQEDSAVYLCASSLYRGQGETQYFGPGTRLLVL.

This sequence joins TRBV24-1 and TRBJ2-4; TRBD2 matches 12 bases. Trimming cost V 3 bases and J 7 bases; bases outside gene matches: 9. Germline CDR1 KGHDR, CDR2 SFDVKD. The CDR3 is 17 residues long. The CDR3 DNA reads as TGTGCCACCAGTGATAGGCCTAGCGGGAGGGGGGGGAACATTCAGTACTTC. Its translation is CATSDRPSGRGGNIQYF.

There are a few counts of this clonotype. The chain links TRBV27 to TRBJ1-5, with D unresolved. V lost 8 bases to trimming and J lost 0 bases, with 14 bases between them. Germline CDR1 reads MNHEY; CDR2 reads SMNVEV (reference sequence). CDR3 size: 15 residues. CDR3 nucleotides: TGTGCCAGCCGCTGGGGAACCGATAGCAATCAGCCCCAGCATTTT. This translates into CASRWGTDSNQPQHF.

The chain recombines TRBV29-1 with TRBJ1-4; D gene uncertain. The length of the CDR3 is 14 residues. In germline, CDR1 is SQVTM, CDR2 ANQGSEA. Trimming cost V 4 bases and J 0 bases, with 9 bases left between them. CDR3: CSVVGTTTNEKLFF. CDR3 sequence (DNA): TGCAGCGTTGTAGGCACCACAACTAATGAAAAACTGTTTTTT.

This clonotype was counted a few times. CDR3 protein: CASSLVGLAGAEQYF. CDR3 sequence (DNA): TGTGCCAGCAGCTTAGTCGGGCTAGCGGGAGCCGAGCAGTACTTC. The chain employs TRBV11-2 and TRBJ2-7; the match to TRBD2 covers 10 bases. The CDR3 sequence is 15 residues long. CDR1 and CDR2 (germline): SGHAT, FQNNGV. The V gene end was trimmed by 1 base and the J gene end by 6 bases; junction bases not matched to a gene: 6.

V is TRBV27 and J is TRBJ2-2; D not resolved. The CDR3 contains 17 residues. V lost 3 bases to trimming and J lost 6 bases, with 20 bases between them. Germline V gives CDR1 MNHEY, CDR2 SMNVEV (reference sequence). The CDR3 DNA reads TGTGCCAGCAGTTTGTTCCGGTTTGCGAGGAGCTCCGGGGAGCTGTTTTTT. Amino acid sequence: CASSLFRFARSSGELFF.

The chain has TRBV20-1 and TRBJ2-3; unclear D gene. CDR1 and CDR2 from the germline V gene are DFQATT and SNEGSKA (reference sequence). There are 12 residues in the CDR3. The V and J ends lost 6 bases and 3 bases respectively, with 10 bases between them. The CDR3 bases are TGCAGTGCGCACACCACTACAGATACGCAGTATTTT. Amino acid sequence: CSAHTTTDTQYF.

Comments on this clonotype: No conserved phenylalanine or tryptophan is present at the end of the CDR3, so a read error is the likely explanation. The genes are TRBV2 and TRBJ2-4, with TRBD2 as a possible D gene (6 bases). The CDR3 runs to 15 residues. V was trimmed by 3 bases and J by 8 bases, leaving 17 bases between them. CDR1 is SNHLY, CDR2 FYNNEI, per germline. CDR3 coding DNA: TGTGCCAGCAGTGATGTGGCCGGGGAGGTGCACATTCAGTACCTC. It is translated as CASSDVAGEVHIQYL.

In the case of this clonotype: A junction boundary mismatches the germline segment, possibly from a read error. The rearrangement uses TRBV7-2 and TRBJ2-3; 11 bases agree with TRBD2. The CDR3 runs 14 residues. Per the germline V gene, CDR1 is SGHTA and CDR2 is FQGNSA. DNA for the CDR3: TGTGCCGGCAGCTCGACTAGCGGGACGGATACGCAGTATTTT. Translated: CAGSSTSGTDTQYF.

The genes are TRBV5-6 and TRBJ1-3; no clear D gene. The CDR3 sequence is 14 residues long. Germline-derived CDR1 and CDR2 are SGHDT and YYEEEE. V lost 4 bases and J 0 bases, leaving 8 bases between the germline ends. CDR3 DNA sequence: TGTGCCAGCAGCCACAGCGTCTCTGGAAACACCATATATTTT. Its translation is CASSHSVSGNTIYF.

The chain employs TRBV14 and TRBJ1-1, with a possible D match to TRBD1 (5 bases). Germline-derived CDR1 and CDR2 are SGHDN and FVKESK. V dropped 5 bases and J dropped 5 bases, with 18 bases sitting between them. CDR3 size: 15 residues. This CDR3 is CASSFNPGSRTEAFF. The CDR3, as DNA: TGTGCCAGCAGCTTTAATCCAGGGTCCCGGACTGAAGCTTTCTTT.

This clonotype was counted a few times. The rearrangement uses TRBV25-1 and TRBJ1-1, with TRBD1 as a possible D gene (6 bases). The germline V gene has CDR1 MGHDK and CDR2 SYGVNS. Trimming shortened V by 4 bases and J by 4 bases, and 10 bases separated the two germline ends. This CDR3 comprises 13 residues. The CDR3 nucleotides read TGTGCCAGCAGTGTACAGGGAGTCACTGAAGCTTTCTTT. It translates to CASSVQGVTEAFF.

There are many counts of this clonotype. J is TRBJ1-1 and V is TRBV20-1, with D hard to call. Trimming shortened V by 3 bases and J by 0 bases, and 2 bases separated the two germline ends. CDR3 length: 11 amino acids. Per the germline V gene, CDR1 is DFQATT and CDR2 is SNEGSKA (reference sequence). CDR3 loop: CSASMNTEAFF. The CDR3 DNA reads TGCAGTGCTAGCATGAACACTGAAGCTTTCTTT.

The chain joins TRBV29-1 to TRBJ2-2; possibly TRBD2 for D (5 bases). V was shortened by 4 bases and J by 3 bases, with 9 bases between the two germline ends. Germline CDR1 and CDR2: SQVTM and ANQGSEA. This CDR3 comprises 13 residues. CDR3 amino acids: CSVGTGYTGELFF. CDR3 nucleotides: TGCAGCGTTGGAACGGGGTACACCGGGGAGCTGTTTTTT.